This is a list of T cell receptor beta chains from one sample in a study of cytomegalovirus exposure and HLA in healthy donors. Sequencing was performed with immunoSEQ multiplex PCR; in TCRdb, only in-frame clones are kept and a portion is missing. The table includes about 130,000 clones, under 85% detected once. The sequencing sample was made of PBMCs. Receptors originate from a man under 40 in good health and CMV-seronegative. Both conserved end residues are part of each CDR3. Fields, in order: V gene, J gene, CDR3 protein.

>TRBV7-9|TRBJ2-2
CASSRSGTGGLGELFF
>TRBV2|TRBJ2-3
CASKREGRDTQYF
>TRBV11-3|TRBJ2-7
CASSLGLAGLYEQYF
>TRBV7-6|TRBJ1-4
CASSLGIDEKLFF
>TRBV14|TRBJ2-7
CASRQTPGLGLSETSYEQYF
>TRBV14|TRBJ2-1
CASSSGPQGAYNEQFF
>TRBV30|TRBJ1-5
CAWSLERRQPQHF
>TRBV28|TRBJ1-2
CASSFLGDHYGYTF
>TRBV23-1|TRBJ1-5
CASSRGDRLNQPQHF
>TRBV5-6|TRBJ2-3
CASSLPTALLREDTQYF
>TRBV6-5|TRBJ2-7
CASSWRVTYEQYF
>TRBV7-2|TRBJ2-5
CASSPDSIQETQYF
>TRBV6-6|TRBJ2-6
CASSYGPGANVLTF
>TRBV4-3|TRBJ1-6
CASSHLRGLLQPLHF
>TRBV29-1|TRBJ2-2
CSAITGGNTGELFF
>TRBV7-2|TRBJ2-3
CASSLGPTQTDTQYF
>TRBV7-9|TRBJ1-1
CASSSIRTGPNTEAFF
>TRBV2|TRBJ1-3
CASSEGARENTIYF
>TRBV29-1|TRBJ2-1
CSVEHRNSWDEQFF
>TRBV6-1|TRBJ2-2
CASRVDYTGELFF
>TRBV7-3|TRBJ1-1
CASSLSVNTEAFF
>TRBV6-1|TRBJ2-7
CASSEDRERTYEQYF
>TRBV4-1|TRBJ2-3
CASSQVPRGHTDTQYF
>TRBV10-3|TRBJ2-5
CAIKGDQVAGAPWYF
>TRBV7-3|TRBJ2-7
CASSLIPGGSYEQYF
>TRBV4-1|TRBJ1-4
CASSQGQGLTNEKLFF
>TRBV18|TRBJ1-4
CASSPLQEPNEKLFF
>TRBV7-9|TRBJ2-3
CASTTGRADTQYF
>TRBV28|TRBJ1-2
CASSAGLSGYTF
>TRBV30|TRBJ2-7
CAWMGQGAYEQYF
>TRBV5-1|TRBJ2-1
CASSLAQGYNEQFF
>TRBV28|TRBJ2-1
CASNKGSGYSDEQFF
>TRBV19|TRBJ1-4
CASSWAGNEKLFF
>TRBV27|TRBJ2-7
CASSLANEQYF
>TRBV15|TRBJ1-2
CATSRDTGVGDTF
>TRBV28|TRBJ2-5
CASSSSGFSQETQYF
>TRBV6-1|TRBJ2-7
CASLRPKTGSYEQYF
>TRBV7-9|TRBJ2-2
CASSFGLAGGGNTGELFF
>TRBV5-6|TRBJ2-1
CASSSPLARNYNEQFF
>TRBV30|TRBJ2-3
CAWREAGSPDTQYF
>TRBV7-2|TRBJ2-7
CASSWDWELDEQYF
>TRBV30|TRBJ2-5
CAWSLGTSGGIPETQYF
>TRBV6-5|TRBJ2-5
CASSPRTGREETQYF